The 10 T cell receptor beta chains below were found in one sample sequenced in a study of radiation and T cells in renal cell carcinoma. The time point is: blood 2 weeks post-SBRT. Treatment indicated: 15 Gy SBRT to primary tumor, nephrectomy 4 weeks later. Clones were sequenced by immunoSEQ multiplex PCR, and TCRdb holds only the in-frame ones, with some missing. The data show about 150,000 clones, 87% seen once. The source was blood, collected from a patient whose treatment included radiotherapy and nephrectomy. These receptors came from a woman in her fifties or sixties with renal cell carcinoma.

This clone was recorded only once. The CDR3 loop reads CASKAGGPSYNEQFF. CDR3 DNA: TGTGCCAGCAAAGCGGGGGGCCCCTCATACAATGAGCAGTTCTTC. V usage is TRBV6-1 and J usage is TRBJ2-1, with 9 bases fitting TRBD2. The CDR3 contains 15 residues. J gave up 4 bases and V 7 bases, and 8 bases lay outside the gene matches. In germline, CDR1 is MNHNS, CDR2 SASEGT.

DNA of the CDR3: TGCGCCAGCAGCTCAGTTCCTGTCACTGAAGCTTTCTTT. The encoded protein is CASSSVPVTEAFF. The gene calls are TRBV5-1 and TRBJ1-1; D is uncertain. The CDR3 sequence is 13 residues long. The germline CDR1 and CDR2 sequences are SGHRS and YFSETQ. V lost 3 bases and J lost 4, with 10 bases in between.

The chain is built from TRBV5-1 and TRBJ2-2; D is unresolved. This CDR3 has 13 amino acids. Trimming pared 5 bases from V and 6 bases from J, leaving 11 bases between. Looked up from germline, CDR1 is SGHRS and CDR2 is YFSETQ. The CDR3 DNA reads as TGCGCCAGCAGTACCGACTCTGCCGGGGAGCTGTTTTTT. Translating it yields CASSTDSAGELFF. The full variable domain, completed using reference TRBV5-1 and TRBJ2-2, is KAGVTQTPRYLIKTRGQQVTLSCSPISGHRSVSWYQQTPGQGLQFLFEYFSETQRNKGNFPGRFSGRQFSNSRSEMNVSTLELGDSALYLCASSTDSAGELFFGEGSRLTVL.

This chain connects TRBV6-1 to TRBJ1-4, with TRBD1 matching 7 bases. This CDR3 contains 14 residues. The V gene end was trimmed by 6 bases and the J gene end by 8 bases; junction bases not matched to a gene: 9. Germline V gives CDR1 MNHNS, CDR2 SASEGT. The CDR3 loop reads CASSADRAQEKLFF. The CDR3 DNA follows: TGTGCCAGCAGCGCAGACAGGGCCCAAGAAAAACTGTTTTTT.

This chain uses TRBV5-5 with TRBJ1-4, with D hard to call. The CDR3 extends over 17 amino acids. V lost 3 bases to trimming and J lost 0 bases, with 15 bases between them. The germline V gene encodes CDR1 SGHKS and CDR2 YYEKEE (reference sequence). The CDR3 protein is CASSYRMPGTTNEKLFF. The CDR3 DNA sequence: TGTGCCAGCAGCTACCGTATGCCGGGGACAACTAATGAAAAACTGTTTTTT.

The chain links TRBV11-2 to TRBJ2-5; 8 positions agree with TRBD2. In germline, CDR1 is SGHAT, CDR2 FQNNGV. CDR3 size: 17 residues. The V and J ends lost 5 bases and 7 bases, in that order; junction bases with no gene match: 18. CDR3 sequence: CASSPLTGGGSGRTQYF. The CDR3 DNA reads TGTGCCAGCAGCCCTCTCACGGGGGGGGGCTCTGGTCGGACCCAGTACTTC.

This chain connects TRBV9 to TRBJ2-7; tentative D call: TRBD1 (5 bases). CDR3 size: 15 residues. Trimming removed 4 bases from V and 7 bases from J, with 21 bases in between. The germline gives CDR1 SGDLS, CDR2 YYNGEE. The CDR3 sequence: CASSSWGRAVEEQYF. CDR3 sequence (DNA): TGTGCCAGCAGCTCCTGGGGCAGGGCCGTAGAAGAGCAGTACTTC. Supplemented by reference TRBV9 and TRBJ2-7, the full variable domain reads DSGVTQTPKHLITATGQRVTLRCSPRSGDLSVYWYQQSLDQGLQFLIQYYNGEERAKGNILERFSAQQFPDLHSELNLSSLELGDSALYFCASSSWGRAVEEQYFGPGTRLTVT.

The genes are TRBV9 and TRBJ2-1; D remains ambiguous. Germline CDR1 SGDLS, CDR2 YYNGEE. The CDR3 has 14 amino acids. Between the trimmed V and J ends, which lost 0 bases and 2 bases, there was a span of 6 bases. CDR3 nucleotides: TGTGCCAGCAGCGTAGGTCGGGCCTACAATGAGCAGTTCTTC. Its protein is CASSVGRAYNEQFF.

The chain is built from TRBV7-2 and TRBJ2-3, with D maybe TRBD1 (6 bases). The CDR3 is made up of 14 amino acids. Looked up from germline, CDR1 is SGHTA and CDR2 is FQGNSA. V was clipped by 6 bases and J by 2 bases, with 12 bases between them. The CDR3 bases are TGTGCCAGCAGACGAGGGGGAATCACAGATACGCAGTATTTT. Translation: CASRRGGITDTQYF.

The rearrangement uses TRBV6-5 and TRBJ2-1; the match to TRBD2 covers 13 bases. The CDR3 is 15 residues long. V was clipped by 4 bases and J by 7 bases; unmatched bases: 4. Germline loops: CDR1 MNHEY, CDR2 SVGAGI. In DNA form, the CDR3 reads TGTGCCAGCAGTTCGGGACTAGCGGGGTCGAATGAGCAGTTCTTC. It is translated as CASSSGLAGSNEQFF.